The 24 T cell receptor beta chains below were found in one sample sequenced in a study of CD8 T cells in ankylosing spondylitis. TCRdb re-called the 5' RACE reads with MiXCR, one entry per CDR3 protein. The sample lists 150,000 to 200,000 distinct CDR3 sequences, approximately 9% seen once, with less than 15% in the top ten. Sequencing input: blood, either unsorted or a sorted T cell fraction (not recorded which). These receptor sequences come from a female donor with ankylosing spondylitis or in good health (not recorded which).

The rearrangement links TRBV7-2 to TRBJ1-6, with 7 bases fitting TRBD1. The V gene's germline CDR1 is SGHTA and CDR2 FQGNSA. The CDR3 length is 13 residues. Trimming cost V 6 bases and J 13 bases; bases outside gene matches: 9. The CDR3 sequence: CASRQGSAVPLHF. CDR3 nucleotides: TGTGCCAGCAGACAGGGGAGCGCGGTGCCCCTCCACTTT.

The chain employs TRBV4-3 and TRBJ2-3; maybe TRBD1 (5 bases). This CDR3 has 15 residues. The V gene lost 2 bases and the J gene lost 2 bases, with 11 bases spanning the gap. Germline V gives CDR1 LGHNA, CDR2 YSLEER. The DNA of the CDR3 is TGCGCCAGCAGCCAAATCCCAGGGAACACAGATACGCAGTATTTT. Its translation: CASSQIPGNTDTQYF.

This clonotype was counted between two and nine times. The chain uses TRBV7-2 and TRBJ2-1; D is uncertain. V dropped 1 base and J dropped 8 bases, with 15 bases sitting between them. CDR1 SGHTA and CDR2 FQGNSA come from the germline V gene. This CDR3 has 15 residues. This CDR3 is CASSLEGLVWDEQFF. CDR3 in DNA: TGTGCCAGCAGCTTAGAAGGTTTGGTTTGGGATGAGCAGTTCTTC.

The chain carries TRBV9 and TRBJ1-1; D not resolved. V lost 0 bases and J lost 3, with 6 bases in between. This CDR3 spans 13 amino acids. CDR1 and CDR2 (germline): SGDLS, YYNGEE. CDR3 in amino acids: CASSVDVYTEAFF. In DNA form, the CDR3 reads TGTGCCAGCAGCGTAGACGTTTACACTGAAGCTTTCTTT.

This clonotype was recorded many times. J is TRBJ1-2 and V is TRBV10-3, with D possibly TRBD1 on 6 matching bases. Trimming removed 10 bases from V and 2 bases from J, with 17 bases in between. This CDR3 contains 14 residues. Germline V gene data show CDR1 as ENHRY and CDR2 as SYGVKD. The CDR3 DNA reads TGTGCCACTACCGGGACAACGGCCAACTATGGCTACACCTTC. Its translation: CATTGTTANYGYTF.

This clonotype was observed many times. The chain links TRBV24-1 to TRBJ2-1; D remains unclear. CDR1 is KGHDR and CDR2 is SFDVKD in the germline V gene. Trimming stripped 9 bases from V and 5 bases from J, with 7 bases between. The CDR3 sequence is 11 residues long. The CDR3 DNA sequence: TGTGCCACCCGGCAGAACAATGAGCAGTTCTTC. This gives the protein CATRQNNEQFF.

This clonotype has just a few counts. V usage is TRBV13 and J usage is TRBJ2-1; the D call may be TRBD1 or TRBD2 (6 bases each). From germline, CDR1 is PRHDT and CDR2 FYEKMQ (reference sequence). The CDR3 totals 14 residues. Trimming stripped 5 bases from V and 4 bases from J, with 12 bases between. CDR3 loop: CASSNRGLYNEQFF. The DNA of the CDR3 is TGTGCCAGCAGCAACCGGGGGCTTTACAATGAGCAGTTCTTC.

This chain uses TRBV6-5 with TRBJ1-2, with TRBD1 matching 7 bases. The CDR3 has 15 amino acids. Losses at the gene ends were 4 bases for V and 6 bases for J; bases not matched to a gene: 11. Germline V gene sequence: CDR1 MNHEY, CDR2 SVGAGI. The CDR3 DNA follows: TGTGCCAGCAGTTTCGGCGACAGGGAAAGGGATGGCTACACCTTC. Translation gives CASSFGDRERDGYTF.

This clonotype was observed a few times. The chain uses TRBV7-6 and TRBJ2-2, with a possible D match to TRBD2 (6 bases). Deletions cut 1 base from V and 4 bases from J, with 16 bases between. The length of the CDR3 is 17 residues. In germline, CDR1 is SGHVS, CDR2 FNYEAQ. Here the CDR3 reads CASSLGRDGRGTGELFF. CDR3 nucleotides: TGTGCCAGCAGCTTAGGTCGGGACGGGAGAGGCACCGGGGAGCTGTTTTTT.

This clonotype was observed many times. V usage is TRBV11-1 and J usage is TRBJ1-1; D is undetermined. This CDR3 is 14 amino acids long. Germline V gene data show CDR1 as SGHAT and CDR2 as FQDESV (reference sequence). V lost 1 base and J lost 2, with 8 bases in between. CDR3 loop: CASSLGGGNTEAFF. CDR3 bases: TGTGCCAGCAGCTTAGGGGGTGGTAACACTGAAGCTTTCTTT.

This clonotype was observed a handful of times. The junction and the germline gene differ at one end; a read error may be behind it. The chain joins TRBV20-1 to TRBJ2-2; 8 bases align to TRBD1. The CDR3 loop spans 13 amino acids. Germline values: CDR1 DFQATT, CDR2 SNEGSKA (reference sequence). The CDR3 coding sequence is TGCAGTGCTAGAGATTTAGGACAGGGAGCTGGTATTTTT. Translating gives CSARDLGQGAGIF.

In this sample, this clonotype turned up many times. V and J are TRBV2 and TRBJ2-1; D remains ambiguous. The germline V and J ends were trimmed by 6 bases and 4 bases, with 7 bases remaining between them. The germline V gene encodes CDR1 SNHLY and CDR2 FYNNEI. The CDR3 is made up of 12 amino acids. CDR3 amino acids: CASSPNYNEQFF. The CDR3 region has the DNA TGTGCCAGCAGCCCCAATTACAATGAGCAGTTCTTC.

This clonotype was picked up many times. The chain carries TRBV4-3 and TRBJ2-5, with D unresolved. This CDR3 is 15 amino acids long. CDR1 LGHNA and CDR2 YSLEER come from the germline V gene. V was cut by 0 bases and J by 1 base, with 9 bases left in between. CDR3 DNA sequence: TGCGCCAGCAGCCAAGACGGCGGATCCCAAGAGACCCAGTACTTC. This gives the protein CASSQDGGSQETQYF.

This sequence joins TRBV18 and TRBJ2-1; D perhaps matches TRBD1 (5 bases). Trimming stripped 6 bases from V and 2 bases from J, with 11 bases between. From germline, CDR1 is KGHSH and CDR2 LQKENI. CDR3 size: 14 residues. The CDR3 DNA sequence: TGTGCCAGCTCCCCGACAGTTACCTACAATGAGCAGTTCTTC. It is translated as CASSPTVTYNEQFF.

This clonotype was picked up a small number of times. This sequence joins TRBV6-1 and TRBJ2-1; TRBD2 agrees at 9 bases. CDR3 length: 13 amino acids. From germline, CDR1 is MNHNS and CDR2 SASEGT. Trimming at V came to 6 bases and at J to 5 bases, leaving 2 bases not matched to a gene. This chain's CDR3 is CASRLAGNNEQFF. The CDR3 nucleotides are TGTGCCAGCAGGCTAGCGGGGAACAATGAGCAGTTCTTC.

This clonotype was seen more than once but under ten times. CDR3 amino acids: CASSYMGGSPLHF. DNA for the CDR3: TGTGCCAGCAGTTACATGGGTGGTTCACCCCTCCACTTT. V usage is TRBV6-5 and J usage is TRBJ1-6, with no clear D. Germline V gene sequence: CDR1 MNHEY, CDR2 SVGAGI. With 2 bases removed from V and 9 bases from J, the gap between germline ends came to 8 bases. CDR3 size: 13 residues.

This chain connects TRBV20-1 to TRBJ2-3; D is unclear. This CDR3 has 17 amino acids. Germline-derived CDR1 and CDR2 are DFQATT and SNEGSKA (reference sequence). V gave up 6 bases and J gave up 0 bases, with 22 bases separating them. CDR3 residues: CSAHLRSYFSSTDTQYF. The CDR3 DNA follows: TGCAGTGCCCACCTAAGGTCCTACTTTTCTAGCACAGATACGCAGTATTTT.

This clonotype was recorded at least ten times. The CDR3 sequence is CASSHSSSGTYEQYF. The CDR3 nucleotides are TGTGCCAGCAGCCACTCGTCTAGCGGGACCTACGAGCAGTACTTC. J is TRBJ2-7 and V is TRBV7-9; 9 positions agree with TRBD2. Germline CDR1 reads SEHNR; CDR2 reads FQNEAQ (reference sequence). This CDR3 is built from 15 residues. J lost 2 bases, V lost 5 bases, and 7 bases had no gene match.

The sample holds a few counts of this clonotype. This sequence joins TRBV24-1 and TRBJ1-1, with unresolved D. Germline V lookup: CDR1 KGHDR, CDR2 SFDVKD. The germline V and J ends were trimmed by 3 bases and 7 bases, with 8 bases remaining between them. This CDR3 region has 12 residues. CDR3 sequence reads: CATSDIRNEAFF. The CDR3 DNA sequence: TGTGCCACCAGTGATATAAGAAATGAAGCTTTCTTT.

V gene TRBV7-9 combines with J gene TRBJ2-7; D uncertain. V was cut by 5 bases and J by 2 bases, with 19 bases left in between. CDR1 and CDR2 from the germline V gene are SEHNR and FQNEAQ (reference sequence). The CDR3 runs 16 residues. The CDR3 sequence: CASSHDPATSPYEQYF. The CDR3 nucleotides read TGTGCCAGCAGCCACGATCCTGCGACATCCCCCTACGAGCAGTACTTC.

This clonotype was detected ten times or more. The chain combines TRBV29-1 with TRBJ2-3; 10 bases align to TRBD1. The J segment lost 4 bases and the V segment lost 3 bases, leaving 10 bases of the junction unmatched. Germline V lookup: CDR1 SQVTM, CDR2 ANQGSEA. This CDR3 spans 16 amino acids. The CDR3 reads CSVDYRGDRGADTQYF. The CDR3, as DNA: TGCAGCGTTGATTATCGTGGGGACAGGGGAGCAGATACGCAGTATTTT.

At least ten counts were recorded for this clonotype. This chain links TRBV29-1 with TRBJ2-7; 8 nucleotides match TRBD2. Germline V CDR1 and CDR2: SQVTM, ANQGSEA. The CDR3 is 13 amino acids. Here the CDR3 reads CSGLTGTRNEQYF. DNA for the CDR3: TGCAGTGGCCTTACCGGGACTAGAAACGAGCAGTACTTC.

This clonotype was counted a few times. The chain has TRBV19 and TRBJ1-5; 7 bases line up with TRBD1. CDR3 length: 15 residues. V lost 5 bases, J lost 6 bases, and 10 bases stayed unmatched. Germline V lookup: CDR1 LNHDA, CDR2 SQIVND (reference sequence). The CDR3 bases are TGTGCCAGTAGTGGTAACAGGGGAGAGAGTCAGCCCCAGCATTTT. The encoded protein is CASSGNRGESQPQHF.

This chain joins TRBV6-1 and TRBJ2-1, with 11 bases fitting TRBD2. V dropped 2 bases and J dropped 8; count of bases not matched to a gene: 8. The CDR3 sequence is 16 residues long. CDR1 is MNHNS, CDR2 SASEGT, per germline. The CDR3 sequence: CASSEKGTSGNDEQFF. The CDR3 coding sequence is TGTGCCAGCAGTGAAAAAGGGACTAGCGGAAACGATGAGCAGTTCTTC.